Following are 32 T cell receptor beta chains from one sample sequenced in a study of cytomegalovirus exposure and HLA in healthy donors. The PCR ran on 60 Vbeta and 13 Jbeta primers. Sequenced by immunoSEQ multiplex PCR; TCRdb stores in-frame clones only, minus some. The sample lists roughly 130,000 clones, 75% to 85% seen once, with 2% to 3% in the top ten. The sequenced sample consisted of PBMCs. The receptors shown here come from a man in his thirties or forties in good health and CMV-seronegative.

The V call is TRBV19, the J call TRBJ1-1; the match to TRBD1 covers 8 bases. Germline V gives CDR1 LNHDA, CDR2 SQIVND (reference sequence). Trimming at V came to 5 bases and at J to 5 bases, leaving 7 bases not matched to a gene. CDR3 length: 14 residues. This chain's CDR3 is CASSWRTGRTEAFF. The CDR3 nucleotides are TGTGCCAGTAGTTGGAGGACAGGGAGGACTGAAGCTTTCTTT.

This sequence joins TRBV11-3 and TRBJ2-3, with D possibly being TRBD2 (5 bases). The CDR3 has 17 amino acids. V gave up 6 bases and J gave up 4 bases, with 23 bases separating them. The germline V gene has CDR1 SGHNT and CDR2 YENEEA. For the CDR3, the DNA is TGTGCCAGCAGTCCAACTCCGGGGAATGTAATGGCAGATACGCAGTATTTT. Translating gives CASSPTPGNVMADTQYF. The whole variable domain, filled in from reference TRBV11-3 and TRBJ2-3, reads EAGVVQSPRYKIIEKKQPVAFWCNPISGHNTLYWYLQNLGQGPELLIRYENEEAVDDSQLPKDRFSAERLKGVDSTLKIQPAELGDSAVYLCASSPTPGNVMADTQYFGPGTRLTVL.

V is TRBV16 and J is TRBJ1-5, with D possibly matching TRBD1 (5 bases). Germline loops: CDR1 KGHSY, CDR2 FQNENV. V lost 0 bases and J 3 bases, leaving 12 bases between the germline ends. CDR3 length equals 16 residues. The CDR3 spells CASSQSVGASNQPQHF. The CDR3 DNA reads TGTGCCAGCAGCCAATCCGTAGGGGCTTCCAATCAGCCCCAGCATTTT.

V and J are TRBV5-1 and TRBJ2-3, with 8 bases identical to TRBD1. CDR1 is SGHRS, CDR2 YFSETQ, per germline. There are 15 residues in the CDR3. J lost 3 bases, V lost 2 bases, and 5 bases had no gene match. The CDR3 loop reads CASSFSGQGTDTQYF. The CDR3 DNA sequence: TGCGCCAGCAGCTTCTCTGGACAGGGAACAGATACGCAGTATTTT.

The gene calls are TRBV6-1 and TRBJ2-7, with 10 bases aligning to TRBD2. This CDR3 is built from 15 residues. In germline, CDR1 is MNHNS, CDR2 SASEGT. V lost 6 bases to trimming and J lost 0 bases; unmatched junction nucleotides: 5. The CDR3 reads CASREPSGSSYEQYF. In DNA form, the CDR3 reads TGTGCCAGCAGAGAACCTAGCGGGAGCTCCTACGAGCAGTACTTC.

This chain links TRBV2 with TRBJ2-7; the match to TRBD1 covers 10 bases. The CDR3 consists of 13 residues. Trimming took 8 bases from V and 6 from J; bases not matched to a gene: 7. Germline V gene data show CDR1 as SNHLY and CDR2 as FYNNEI. In DNA, the CDR3 is TGTGCCAGCTGTCCCGACAGGGGGCGCGAGCAGTACTTC. Protein product: CASCPDRGREQYF.

This rearrangement joins TRBV7-6 to TRBJ2-6; the D gene is possibly TRBD1 (5 bases). The V gene's germline CDR1 is SGHVS and CDR2 FNYEAQ. V lost 5 bases and J 0 bases, leaving 14 bases between the germline ends. There are 17 residues in the CDR3. CDR3 in amino acids: CASSPKGPISGANVLTF. In nucleotides, the CDR3 is TGTGCCAGCAGCCCAAAGGGGCCGATCTCTGGGGCCAACGTCCTGACTTTC. The full variable domain, in which reference TRBV7-6 and TRBJ2-6 provide the parts outside the CDR3, is GAGVSQSPRYKVTKRGQDVALRCDPISGHVSLYWYRQALGQGPEFLTYFNYEAQQDKSGLPNDRFSAERPEGSISTLTIQRTEQRDSAMYRCASSPKGPISGANVLTFGAGSRLTVL.

The V and J genes are TRBV7-2 and TRBJ2-7; 8 nucleotides match TRBD2. The CDR3 spans 15 residues. CDR1 is SGHTA, CDR2 FQGNSA, per germline. V trimming: 1 base; J trimming: 4 bases; junction bases outside the gene matches: 6. DNA for the CDR3: TGTGCCAGCAGCTTAGTTGCGGGGGGTTATTACGAGCAGTACTTC. Translated, it gives CASSLVAGGYYEQYF. Full variable domain (remainder filled in from reference TRBV7-2 and TRBJ2-7): GAGVSQSPSNKVTEKGKDVELRCDPISGHTALYWYRQSLGQGLEFLIYFQGNSAPDKSGLPSDRFSAERTGGSVSTLTIQRTQQEDSAVYLCASSLVAGGYYEQYFGPGTRLTVT.

J is TRBJ2-2 and V is TRBV10-1; weak D call: TRBD2 (5 bases). Between the trimmed V and J ends, which lost 4 bases and 4 bases, there was a span of 7 bases. CDR3 length equals 13 residues. Per germline, CDR1 WNHNN and CDR2 SYGVQD (reference sequence). DNA of the CDR3: TGCGCCAGCAGTGCACGGGGCACCGGGGAGCTGTTTTTT. Translation: CASSARGTGELFF.

The chain has TRBV7-9 and TRBJ1-2; D is perhaps TRBD1 (6 bases). V was clipped by 6 bases and J by 6 bases, with 17 bases between them. The CDR3 is 14 residues long. CDR1 and CDR2 (germline): SEHNR, FQNEAQ (reference sequence). The CDR3 DNA is TGTGCCAGCAGGGAACAGGGTACCGTAAATGGCTACACCTTC. Translation gives CASREQGTVNGYTF.

The chain is built from TRBV6-5 and TRBJ1-4; 10 bases agree with TRBD1. After removal of 6 bases from V and 7 bases from J, the junction contained 8 bases not matched to a gene. The germline V gene has CDR1 MNHEY and CDR2 SVGAGI. The CDR3 has 15 residues. The CDR3 protein is CASSGTGVRAEKLFF. In nucleotides, the CDR3 is TGTGCCAGCAGCGGGACAGGGGTTCGTGCTGAAAAACTGTTTTTT.

The rearrangement links TRBV9 to TRBJ2-1; 8 bases align to TRBD1. V dropped 4 bases and J dropped 0; count of bases not matched to a gene: 9. CDR3 length equals 17 residues. CDR1 is SGDLS and CDR2 is YYNGEE in the germline V gene. The CDR3: CASSPRTGFGSYNEQFF. The CDR3 nucleotides are TGTGCCAGCAGCCCAAGGACAGGGTTTGGCTCCTACAATGAGCAGTTCTTC.

The rearrangement links TRBV19 to TRBJ1-1, with D maybe TRBD1 (6 bases). The CDR3 covers 14 residues. The germline V gene has CDR1 LNHDA and CDR2 SQIVND (reference sequence). V lost 7 bases, J lost 6 bases, and 18 bases lay in between. The CDR3 spells CASKDRWADPEAFF. CDR3 coding DNA: TGTGCCAGTAAAGACAGGTGGGCGGACCCTGAAGCTTTCTTT. The whole variable domain, remainder taken from reference TRBV19 and TRBJ1-1, is DGGITQSPKYLFRKEGQNVTLSCEQNLNHDAMYWYRQDPGQGLRLIYYSQIVNDFQKGDIAEGYSVSREKKESFPLTVTSAQKNPTAFYLCASKDRWADPEAFFGQGTRLTVV.

The chain employs TRBV4-1 and TRBJ1-5, with D unresolved. V lost 3 bases and J 4 bases, leaving 13 bases between the germline ends. The V gene's germline CDR1 is MGHRA and CDR2 YSYEKL. This CDR3 comprises 15 residues. CDR3 sequence reads: CASSHTGMGNQPQHF. The CDR3 DNA reads as TGCGCCAGCAGCCATACGGGAATGGGGAATCAGCCCCAGCATTTT.

This chain links TRBV27 with TRBJ2-1, with D uncertain. This CDR3 region has 14 residues. The V end was cut by 4 bases, the J end by 5 bases, with 12 bases between. Germline values: CDR1 MNHEY, CDR2 SMNVEV (reference sequence). The CDR3 bases are TGTGCCAGCAGTTCCGACTGGAAAGACAATGAGCAGTTCTTC. Translated, it gives CASSSDWKDNEQFF.

The rearrangement joins TRBV7-8 to TRBJ2-1; possible D gene TRBD1, 5 bases. V lost 4 bases and J 14 bases, leaving 18 bases between the germline ends. The CDR3 contains 13 residues. Germline V gene sequence: CDR1 SGHVS, CDR2 FQNEAQ. CDR3 nucleotides: TGTGCCAGCAGCTCTCGAACAAGAGTCAGGGAGTTCTTC. It yields the protein CASSSRTRVREFF. The full variable domain, completed using reference TRBV7-8 and TRBJ2-1, is GAGVSQSPRYKVAKRGQDVALRCDPISGHVSLFWYQQALGQGPEFLTYFQNEAQLDKSGLPSDRFFAERPEGSVSTLKIQRTQQEDSAVYLCASSSRTRVREFFGPGTRLTVL.

The V gene is TRBV6-6, the J gene TRBJ2-7; 14 bases agree with TRBD2. Germline CDR1 and CDR2: MNHNY and SVGAGI (reference sequence). The CDR3 is 16 amino acids. With V trimmed by 7 bases and J by 4 bases, 9 bases remained unmatched. The CDR3 here is CASTYDGTSGGYEQYF. In DNA form, the CDR3 reads TGTGCCAGCACCTATGACGGGACTAGCGGGGGATACGAGCAGTACTTC.

The chain uses TRBV18 and TRBJ2-7, with 7 nucleotides matching TRBD2. The CDR3 is 16 amino acids. Trimming removed 3 bases from V and 0 bases from J; junction bases left unmatched: 8. Germline values: CDR1 KGHSH, CDR2 LQKENI. The CDR3: CASSPVAGLPSYEQYF. The CDR3 DNA is TGTGCCAGCTCACCGGTAGCGGGCTTACCCTCCTACGAGCAGTACTTC.

The CDR3 bases are TGTGCCAGCAGTTACTCGAAAGGGGATAGTAATGAAAAACTGTTTTTT. Protein sequence: CASSYSKGDSNEKLFF. The chain is built from TRBV6-6 and TRBJ1-4; D is possibly TRBD1 (5 bases). The CDR3 contains 16 residues. Trimming removed 0 bases from V and 4 bases from J, with 12 bases in between. Looked up from germline, CDR1 is MNHNY and CDR2 is SVGAGI (reference sequence).

This clone is a singleton in its sample. The chain couples TRBV2 to TRBJ2-7; no reliable D call. The CDR3 is 13 amino acids. From germline, CDR1 is SNHLY and CDR2 FYNNEI. The V end was cut by 1 base, the J end by 1 base, with 5 bases between. CDR3 protein: CASSEDGSYEQYF. The CDR3 nucleotides read TGTGCCAGCAGTGAAGACGGTTCCTACGAGCAGTACTTC.

The chain recombines TRBV10-3 with TRBJ2-1; 9 bases are shared with TRBD2. This CDR3 comprises 15 residues. CDR1 ENHRY and CDR2 SYGVKD come from the germline V gene. Unmatched junction bases numbered 2, after V lost 2 bases and J lost 3 bases. The CDR3: CAISERREGYNEQFF. The CDR3 DNA reads as TGTGCCATCAGTGAGAGGCGGGAGGGCTACAATGAGCAGTTCTTC.

The gene calls are TRBV19 and TRBJ2-3; 12 positions match TRBD2. Germline CDR1 is LNHDA and CDR2 is SQIVND (reference sequence). Germline trimming cut 5 bases from V and 2 bases from J; bases unmatched to any gene: 8. The CDR3 spans 17 residues. CDR3 bases: TGTGCCAGTAGTCCCGGACTAGCGGGACCCGACACAGATACGCAGTATTTT. Translated, it gives CASSPGLAGPDTDTQYF.

V usage is TRBV19 and J usage is TRBJ2-7; 8 bases are shared with TRBD1. V lost 6 bases to trimming and J lost 5 bases; unmatched junction nucleotides: 9. This CDR3 has 14 residues. Germline V gives CDR1 LNHDA, CDR2 SQIVND (reference sequence). The CDR3, as DNA: TGTGCCAGTAGCGATCCGGGACAGGTCAACGAGCAGTACTTC. Its protein product is CASSDPGQVNEQYF.

The J gene is TRBJ2-7, the V gene TRBV28; no clear D gene. CDR3 length: 14 residues. Germline CDR1 MDHEN, CDR2 SYDVKM. V was trimmed by 4 bases and J by 4 bases, leaving 14 bases between them. CDR3 sequence (DNA): TGTGCCAGCAGTTCCCGTCGACAATCTTACGAGCAGTACTTC. Protein product: CASSSRRQSYEQYF. Full variable domain (rest looked up from reference TRBV28 and TRBJ2-7): DVKVTQSSRYLVKRTGEKVFLECVQDMDHENMFWYRQDPGLGLRLIYFSYDVKMKEKGDIPEGYSVSREKKERFSLILESASTNQTSMYLCASSSRRQSYEQYFGPGTRLTVT.

This chain links TRBV30 with TRBJ2-7; D may be TRBD2 (5 bases). The CDR3 runs 12 residues. Deletions cut 3 bases from V and 1 base from J, with 7 bases between. The germline V gene encodes CDR1 GTSNPN and CDR2 SVGIG (reference sequence). CDR3 nucleotides: TGTGCCTGGAGCACTAGTTCCTACGAGCAGTACTTC. This sequence encodes CAWSTSSYEQYF.

This chain joins TRBV7-9 and TRBJ2-1, with a tentative D call TRBD2 (6 bases). V was cut by 5 bases and J by 9 bases, with 11 bases left in between. This CDR3 is built from 12 residues. The germline V gene encodes CDR1 SEHNR and CDR2 FQNEAQ (reference sequence). In nucleotides, the CDR3 is TGTGCCAGCAGCCCGGGACTTAGTGAGCAGTTCTTC. Translation gives CASSPGLSEQFF.

The rearrangement uses TRBV7-9 and TRBJ1-5, with 9 bases matching TRBD1. V lost 4 bases to trimming and J lost 7 bases; unmatched junction nucleotides: 5. In germline, CDR1 is SEHNR, CDR2 FQNEAQ (reference sequence). The CDR3 is 14 amino acids. The DNA for the CDR3 is TGTGCCAGCAGCTCACAGGGGGCCGAACAGCCCCAGCATTTT. Protein: CASSSQGAEQPQHF.

The chain joins TRBV7-6 to TRBJ1-1, with D uncertain. CDR1 and CDR2 (germline): SGHVS, FNYEAQ. The ends were cut back, 5 bases at V and 0 bases at J, with 19 bases in the middle. The CDR3 is made up of 17 amino acids. CDR3 DNA: TGTGCCAGCAGCCCCCGGCGGGTCTCGTTCATGAACACTGAAGCTTTCTTT. It is translated as CASSPRRVSFMNTEAFF.

The chain combines TRBV6-1 with TRBJ1-5, with 9 bases that match TRBD1. Germline V gene sequence: CDR1 MNHNS, CDR2 SASEGT. The CDR3 spans 15 residues. J lost 1 base, V lost 5 bases, and 3 bases had no gene match. The CDR3 DNA follows: TGTGCCAGCAGTTGGGACAGGGCAAGCAATCAGCCCCAGCATTTT. It is translated as CASSWDRASNQPQHF.

Concerning this clone: At one of its ends the junction is not consistent with the germline gene, which may arise from a read error. The rearrangement uses TRBV30 and TRBJ1-5; 7 bases agree with TRBD1. CDR3 length: 13 amino acids. The germline CDR1 and CDR2 sequences are GTSNPN and SVGIG (reference sequence). In DNA form, the CDR3 reads TGTGCCTGGGCGGACAGCCTCAACAGGGGCCAGAATTTT. This translates into CAWADSLNRGQNF.

The genes are TRBV6-1 and TRBJ2-7, with unresolved D. CDR3 length: 11 amino acids. With 7 bases removed from V and 6 bases from J, the gap between germline ends came to 10 bases. CDR1 is MNHNS and CDR2 is SASEGT in the germline V gene. The CDR3 region is CASTVFLEQYF. In DNA, the CDR3 is TGTGCCAGCACGGTTTTTCTCGAGCAGTACTTC.

The V call is TRBV7-2, the J call TRBJ1-1; D not resolved. CDR3 length: 15 amino acids. Trimming left V 7 bases short and J 1 base short, with 16 bases between. The germline V gene encodes CDR1 SGHTA and CDR2 FQGNSA. CDR3 DNA: TGTGCCAGCATCGACATACCGGGGAGGAACACTGAAGCTTTCTTT. Amino acids: CASIDIPGRNTEAFF.